These 2 T cell receptor beta chains were all obtained from the same sample, sequenced in a study of OX40 agonist ivuxolimab in advanced cancers. Produced via immunoSEQ multiplex PCR; TCRdb's table is partial and in-frame only. The sample lists about 38,000 clones, over 80% occurring once. The specimen comprised CD4+ or CD8+ T cells sorted from blood, sampled in a trial of the OX40 agonist ivuxolimab. The receptors here all came from an adult with an advanced solid tumor such as melanoma, head and neck, liver or kidney cancer.

The chain employs TRBV11-2 and TRBJ2-5, with TRBD1 matching 8 bases. CDR1 is SGHAT and CDR2 is FQNNGV in the germline V gene. The CDR3 runs to 14 residues. The CDR3 DNA follows: TGTGCTACCCGTGAGGGACAGGCGGGAGAGACCCAGTACTTC. It is translated as CATREGQAGETQYF.

This clone occurred a few times. This sequence joins TRBV7-2 and TRBJ2-3; D is possibly TRBD2 (6 bases). Trimming pared 8 bases from V and 0 bases from J, leaving 12 bases between. This CDR3 comprises 14 residues. Germline CDR1 SGHTA, CDR2 FQGNSA. Here the CDR3 reads CASQIAVSTDTQYF. CDR3 nucleotide sequence: TGTGCCAGCCAGATAGCGGTTAGCACAGATACGCAGTATTTT.